These 25 T cell receptor beta chains were sequenced from one sample in a study of cytomegalovirus exposure and HLA in healthy donors. A multiplex PCR was run with 60 Vbeta primers and 13 Jbeta primers. Assay used: immunoSEQ multiplex PCR; TCRdb lists only in-frame clones, some missing. Of over 40,000 clones in the sample, roughly 87% were seen once. The sequencing sample was made of PBMCs. These receptors all stem from a woman in her 40s in good health and CMV-seropositive.

The V gene is TRBV9, the J gene TRBJ1-1; tentative D call: TRBD1 (5 bases). Per germline, CDR1 SGDLS and CDR2 YYNGEE. This CDR3 is built from 14 residues. V lost 3 bases and J 4 bases, leaving 13 bases between the germline ends. Here the CDR3 reads CASSAGGFSTEAFF. The DNA for the CDR3 is TGTGCCAGCAGCGCGGGGGGGTTCAGCACTGAAGCTTTCTTT.

The V and J genes are TRBV18 and TRBJ1-1; D remains unclear. Germline V gene data show CDR1 as KGHSH and CDR2 as LQKENI. V gave up 3 bases and J gave up 0 bases, with 5 bases separating them. CDR3 length: 13 residues. The CDR3 coding sequence is TGTGCCAGCTCACCTGGGCTGAACACTGAAGCTTTCTTT. Its translation is CASSPGLNTEAFF.

The V call is TRBV6-5, the J call TRBJ2-1; TRBD2 matches at 13 bases. In germline, CDR1 is MNHEY, CDR2 SVGAGI. This CDR3 contains 14 residues. V was clipped by 6 bases and J by 5 bases; unmatched bases: 1. CDR3: CASRGLAGNNEQFF. CDR3 nucleotides: TGTGCCAGCAGGGGACTAGCGGGAAACAATGAGCAGTTCTTC.

V and J are TRBV2 and TRBJ1-1; no firm D call. Germline V gene lookup returns CDR1 SNHLY and CDR2 FYNNEI. This CDR3 region has 12 residues. Between the trimmed V and J ends, which lost 6 bases and 8 bases, there was a span of 13 bases. The CDR3 sequence: CASRASVLEAFF. The CDR3 bases are TGTGCCAGCAGAGCCTCTGTACTAGAAGCTTTCTTT.

V is TRBV27 and J is TRBJ2-3; 9 bases are a match to TRBD1. The J segment lost 10 bases and the V segment lost 4 bases, leaving 6 bases of the junction unmatched. The length of the CDR3 is 13 residues. Per germline, CDR1 MNHEY and CDR2 SMNVEV (reference sequence). The CDR3 DNA is TGTGCCAGCAGTTCTCCGGGACAGGGTTCGCAGTATTTT. As protein: CASSSPGQGSQYF.

The table lists this clone with a few counts. Different DNA sequences within this sample yield the same CDR3. The chain has TRBV15 and TRBJ2-3; TRBD2 is a possible D gene (6 bases). Germline-derived CDR1 and CDR2 are LNHNV and YYDKDF (reference sequence). Trimming left V 3 bases short and J 2 bases short, with 9 bases between. This CDR3 comprises 14 residues. For the CDR3, the DNA is TGTGCCACCAGCAGGGCGGGGCTCACAGATACGCAGTATTTT. Amino acid sequence: CATSRAGLTDTQYF.

J is TRBJ2-7 and V is TRBV12-5, with 7 bases matching TRBD1. Germline CDR1 is LGHNT and CDR2 is FRNRAP. The CDR3 has 13 residues. Losses at the gene ends were 11 bases for V and 2 bases for J; bases not matched to a gene: 9. The CDR3 here is CAGRTGRTYEQYF. CDR3 nucleotide sequence: TGTGCTGGAAGGACAGGAAGGACCTACGAGCAGTACTTC.

This chain links TRBV6-5 with TRBJ2-1; 12 nucleotides align to TRBD2. The germline gives CDR1 MNHEY, CDR2 SVGAGI. Trimming cost V 6 bases and J 8 bases; bases outside gene matches: 8. There are 15 residues in the CDR3. As DNA, the CDR3 is TGTGCCAGCAGCCAGACTAGCGGGAGTAGTCATGAGCAGTTCTTC. Protein product: CASSQTSGSSHEQFF.

This clone showed up just a few times. This chain connects TRBV19 to TRBJ1-1; D might be TRBD1 (5 bases). The germline gives CDR1 LNHDA, CDR2 SQIVND (reference sequence). Trimming removed 7 bases from V and 3 bases from J, with 15 bases in between. The CDR3 loop spans 14 amino acids. CDR3: CASKDRWGDTEAFF. The CDR3 nucleotides are TGTGCCAGTAAAGACCGATGGGGGGACACTGAAGCTTTCTTT.

This chain uses TRBV6-5 with TRBJ1-4; D call uncertain. The V and J ends lost 8 bases and 8 bases respectively, with 15 bases between them. This CDR3 is 13 amino acids long. In germline, CDR1 is MNHEY, CDR2 SVGAGI. CDR3 nucleotides: TGTGCCAGCTCAGTTCGGGGTGGCGAAAAACTGTTTTTT. It yields the protein CASSVRGGEKLFF.

The table lists this clone with a count of one. This chain connects TRBV28 to TRBJ2-7, with D possibly TRBD1 on 7 matching bases. The CDR3 spans 14 residues. Between the trimmed V and J ends, which lost 8 bases and 2 bases, there was a span of 16 bases. Germline CDR1 MDHEN, CDR2 SYDVKM. CDR3 sequence (DNA): TGTGCCAGCGTGGGAGCAGGGGGGCCCTACGAGCAGTACTTC. This sequence encodes CASVGAGGPYEQYF.

V gene TRBV10-2 combines with J gene TRBJ1-1; 8 nucleotides agree with TRBD1. The ends lost 2 bases at V and 6 bases at J; junction bases unmatched: 8. The length of the CDR3 is 15 residues. CDR1 and CDR2 (germline): WSHSY, SAAADI. In DNA form, the CDR3 reads TGCGCCAGCAGTGAGACGGACAGGGTAACCCCTGAAGCTTTCTTT. This sequence encodes CASSETDRVTPEAFF.

The V gene is TRBV10-1, the J gene TRBJ2-1; D unresolved. The ends were cut back, 5 bases at V and 8 bases at J, with 7 bases in the middle. The CDR3 is made up of 11 amino acids. Germline-derived CDR1 and CDR2 are WNHNN and SYGVQD (reference sequence). Written as DNA, the CDR3 is TGCGCCAGCAGTTACGGTCATGAGCAGTTCTTC. Encoded protein: CASSYGHEQFF.

V usage is TRBV28 and J usage is TRBJ2-4; no definite D call. This CDR3 comprises 15 residues. CDR1 and CDR2 (germline): MDHEN, SYDVKM. V was pared by 3 bases and J by 1 base, with 10 bases between. The CDR3 nucleotides read TGTGCCAGCAGTTTGGTCTCAGATGCCAAAAACATTCAGTACTTC. Its translation: CASSLVSDAKNIQYF.

The chain has TRBV29-1 and TRBJ2-7; 10 bases line up with TRBD1. The trim removed 4 bases at V and 6 bases at J, leaving 9 bases unmatched. Germline-derived CDR1 and CDR2 are SQVTM and ANQGSEA. The CDR3 is made up of 14 amino acids. The CDR3 bases are TGCAGCGTTGTGGCCCGGGACAGGGGTAGCGAGCAGTACTTC. Translated, it gives CSVVARDRGSEQYF.

The chain recombines TRBV27 with TRBJ2-2; 7 bases line up with TRBD1. Germline V CDR1 and CDR2: MNHEY, SMNVEV (reference sequence). The CDR3 covers 14 residues. With 6 bases clipped from V and 1 base from J, the junction kept 2 bases outside the gene matches. CDR3 protein: CASSRQGNTGELFF. The CDR3 coding sequence is TGTGCCAGCAGCCGACAGGGGAACACCGGGGAGCTGTTTTTT.

The DNA of the CDR3 is TGTGCCAGTCGACTAGGGAACACTGAAGCTTTCTTT. It translates to CASRLGNTEAFF. V gene TRBV19 combines with J gene TRBJ1-1; D gene unclear. Trimming pared 8 bases from V and 1 base from J, leaving 8 bases between. Per the germline V gene, CDR1 is LNHDA and CDR2 is SQIVND (reference sequence). The CDR3 runs to 12 residues.

This clone has just one count. This chain links TRBV9 with TRBJ2-7; 7 bases line up with TRBD2. CDR1 is SGDLS, CDR2 YYNGEE, per germline. This CDR3 is 14 amino acids long. V gave up 1 base and J gave up 6 bases; unmatched junction bases: 7. CDR3 sequence (DNA): TGTGCCAGCAGCGTATACAGCGGGGACGGCGAGCAGTACTTC. Its translation: CASSVYSGDGEQYF.

The CDR3 bases are TGTGCCAGCAGCCAGGATACAGGGGCCAGCAATCAGCCCCAGCATTTT. This codes for CASSQDTGASNQPQHF. This chain joins TRBV4-2 and TRBJ1-5; 7 bases match TRBD1. This CDR3 is 16 amino acids long. CDR1 LGHNA and CDR2 YNFKEQ come from the germline V gene. J gave up 1 base and V 3 bases, and 6 bases lay outside the gene matches.

This sequence joins TRBV6-1 and TRBJ2-7, with D possibly matching TRBD2 (7 bases). Germline V lookup: CDR1 MNHNS, CDR2 SASEGT. The CDR3 covers 15 residues. Trimming left V 3 bases short and J 7 bases short, with 19 bases between. This CDR3 is CASSEWGGPLNEQYF. The CDR3 DNA is TGTGCCAGCAGTGAGTGGGGGGGCCCCTTGAATGAGCAGTACTTC.

The chain combines TRBV7-9 with TRBJ2-5, with no clear D. CDR3 length: 15 amino acids. The V end was cut by 4 bases, the J end by 4 bases, with 16 bases between. Germline values: CDR1 SEHNR, CDR2 FQNEAQ (reference sequence). In DNA form, the CDR3 reads TGTGCCAGCAGCTCCTTCCTCGAATCGGGAGAGACCCAGTACTTC. This gives the protein CASSSFLESGETQYF.

This chain connects TRBV30 to TRBJ1-3, with D perhaps matching TRBD1 (6 bases). V lost 3 bases to trimming and J lost 12 bases, with 27 bases between them. CDR3 length: 16 amino acids. Germline lookup yields CDR1 GTSNPN and CDR2 SVGIG (reference sequence). The DNA for the CDR3 is TGTGCCTGGAGGGTCTCGGGACAAATTCTCTGGAAACACATATATTTT. The encoded protein is CAWRVSGQILWKHIYF.

This chain uses TRBV4-2 with TRBJ1-1; D is unclear. The CDR3 is 15 residues long. V was cut by 4 bases and J by 5 bases, with 17 bases left in between. Germline-derived CDR1 and CDR2 are LGHNA and YNFKEQ. CDR3 nucleotide sequence: TGTGCCAGCAGCCTCCAAAGGAGCGGGGAGACTGAAGCTTTCTTT. Its protein product is CASSLQRSGETEAFF.

The chain is built from TRBV19 and TRBJ2-1; the match to TRBD2 covers 9 bases. The V segment lost 3 bases and the J segment 8 bases; nucleotides outside the gene matches: 8. CDR3 length: 15 amino acids. Germline loops: CDR1 LNHDA, CDR2 SQIVND (reference sequence). CDR3 amino acids: CASSMEGLASDEQFF. The CDR3, as DNA: TGTGCCAGTAGTATGGAGGGACTAGCTAGTGATGAGCAGTTCTTC.

This chain uses TRBV10-1 with TRBJ2-4, with a weak D call TRBD1 (6 bases). Germline V gene data show CDR1 as WNHNN and CDR2 as SYGVQD (reference sequence). V was cut by 4 bases and J by 7 bases, with 17 bases left in between. The CDR3 is 15 amino acids. The CDR3 coding sequence is TGCGCCAGCAGTGGGAGGACAGATGTGGCGAACATTCAGTACTTC. Translation: CASSGRTDVANIQYF.